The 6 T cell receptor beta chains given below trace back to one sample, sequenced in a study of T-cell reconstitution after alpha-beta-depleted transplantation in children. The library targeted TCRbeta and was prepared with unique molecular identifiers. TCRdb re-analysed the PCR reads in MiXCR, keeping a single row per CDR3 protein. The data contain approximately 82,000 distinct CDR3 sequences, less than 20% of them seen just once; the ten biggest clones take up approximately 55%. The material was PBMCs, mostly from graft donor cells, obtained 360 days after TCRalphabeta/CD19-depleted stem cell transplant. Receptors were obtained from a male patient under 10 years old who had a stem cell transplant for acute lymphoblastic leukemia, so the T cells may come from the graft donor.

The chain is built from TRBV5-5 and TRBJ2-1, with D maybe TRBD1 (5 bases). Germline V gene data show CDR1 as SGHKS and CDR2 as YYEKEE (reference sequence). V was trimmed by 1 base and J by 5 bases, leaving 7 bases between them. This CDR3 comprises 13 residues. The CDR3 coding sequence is TGTGCCAGCAGCTTGAAAGGGGACAATGAGCAGTTCTTC. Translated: CASSLKGDNEQFF.

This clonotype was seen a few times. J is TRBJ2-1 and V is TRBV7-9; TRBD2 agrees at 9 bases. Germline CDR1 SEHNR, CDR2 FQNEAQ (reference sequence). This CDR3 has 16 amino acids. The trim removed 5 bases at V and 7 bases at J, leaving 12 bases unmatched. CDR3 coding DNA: TGTGCCAGCAGCCTACTGGCTAGCGGGATGTGGAATGAGCAGTTCTTC. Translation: CASSLLASGMWNEQFF.

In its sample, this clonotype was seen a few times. CDR3 protein: CASSEFVSGANVLTF. The CDR3 DNA reads TGCGCCAGCAGTGAGTTTGTCTCTGGGGCCAACGTCCTGACTTTC. The genes are TRBV10-2 and TRBJ2-6, with unresolved D. The V and J ends lost 1 base and 0 bases respectively, with 4 bases between them. In germline, CDR1 is WSHSY, CDR2 SAAADI. There are 15 residues in the CDR3.

DNA of the CDR3: TGTGCCAGCACCAACAGGGCTCTGAATGGCAATCAGCCCCAGCATTTT. Translated: CASTNRALNGNQPQHF. The rearrangement uses TRBV12-3 or TRBV12-4 and TRBJ1-5; D possibly corresponds to TRBD1 (6 bases). V lost 7 bases and J 2 bases, leaving 18 bases between the germline ends. This CDR3 contains 16 residues.

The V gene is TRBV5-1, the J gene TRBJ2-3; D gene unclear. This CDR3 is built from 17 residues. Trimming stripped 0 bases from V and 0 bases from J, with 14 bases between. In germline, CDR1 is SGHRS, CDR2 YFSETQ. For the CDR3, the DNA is TGCGCCAGCAGCTTGGTCTGGGCCAGTCCTAGCACAGATACGCAGTATTTT. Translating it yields CASSLVWASPSTDTQYF.

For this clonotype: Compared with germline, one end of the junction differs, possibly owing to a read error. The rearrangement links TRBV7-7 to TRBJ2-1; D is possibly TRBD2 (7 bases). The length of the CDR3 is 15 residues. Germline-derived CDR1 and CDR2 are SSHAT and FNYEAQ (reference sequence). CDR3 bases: TGTGCTAGCAGCTTGGAGGTTGGGAGGGGGAATGAGCAGTTCTTC. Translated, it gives CASSLEVGRGNEQFF.